Presented here are 19 T cell receptor beta chains from one specimen sequenced in a study of CD8 T cells in ankylosing spondylitis. These receptors' antigens are unknown. Study outcomes and limitations: Characteristic, it appeared, of ankylosing spondylitis blood was a TCR beta motif of about eight highly homologous variants.

TCRdb re-called the 5' RACE reads with MiXCR, one entry per CDR3 protein. The sample lists some 800,000 distinct CDR3 sequences, roughly 10% occurring once. The sequenced sample was blood, either unsorted or a sorted T cell fraction (not recorded which). Receptors originate from a male donor with ankylosing spondylitis.

In this sample, this clonotype turned up a few times. This chain connects TRBV7-6 to TRBJ1-5; unclear D gene. CDR3 size: 13 residues. Germline CDR1 SGHVS, CDR2 FNYEAQ. Between the trimmed V and J ends, which lost 3 bases and 6 bases, there was a span of 9 bases. The CDR3 bases are TGTGCCAGCAGCTTGATGGTAGGTCAGCCCCAGCATTTT. It translates to CASSLMVGQPQHF.

The sample holds a few counts of this clonotype. The chain links TRBV20-1 to TRBJ2-3, with a tentative D call TRBD2 (7 bases). Germline V gives CDR1 DFQATT, CDR2 SNEGSKA (reference sequence). V gave up 4 bases and J gave up 4 bases, with 12 bases separating them. The CDR3 is made up of 13 amino acids. This CDR3 is CSAKRGGADTQYF. The CDR3 DNA reads TGCAGTGCTAAGAGGGGGGGGGCAGATACGCAGTATTTT.

The gene calls are TRBV5-1 and TRBJ1-4; 7 bases align to TRBD1. This CDR3 spans 17 amino acids. The trim removed 2 bases at V and 3 bases at J, leaving 10 bases unmatched. The germline V gene has CDR1 SGHRS and CDR2 YFSETQ. The CDR3 loop is CASSLRVGGQANEKLFF. In nucleotides, the CDR3 is TGCGCCAGCAGCTTACGAGTCGGCGGACAGGCTAATGAAAAACTGTTTTTT.

V and J are TRBV5-1 and TRBJ2-5, with TRBD2 identical over 12 bases. The CDR3 runs 16 residues. Germline V gene data show CDR1 as SGHRS and CDR2 as YFSETQ. V trimming: 3 bases; J trimming: 1 base; junction bases outside the gene matches: 4. CDR3 region: CASSWGLAGSQETQYF. The CDR3 DNA is TGCGCCAGCAGCTGGGGACTAGCGGGTTCCCAAGAGACCCAGTACTTC.

This rearrangement joins TRBV20-1 to TRBJ1-1, with unresolved D. The CDR3 is 13 residues long. CDR1 DFQATT and CDR2 SNEGSKA come from the germline V gene (reference sequence). The V gene lost 1 base and the J gene lost 1 base, with 7 bases spanning the gap. CDR3 region: CSARVPENTEAFF. DNA of the CDR3: TGCAGTGCTAGAGTCCCGGAGAACACTGAAGCTTTCTTT.

This clonotype was seen a handful of times. This rearrangement joins TRBV7-6 to TRBJ2-7; 7 positions agree with TRBD1. This CDR3 is 13 amino acids long. Germline CDR1 and CDR2: SGHVS and FNYEAQ. Trimming removed 1 base from V and 5 bases from J; junction bases left unmatched: 2. The CDR3, as DNA: TGTGCCAGCAGCTTAGTTGACAGGGACGAGCAGTACTTC. Translation gives CASSLVDRDEQYF. The full variable domain, with the rest looked up from reference TRBV7-6 and TRBJ2-7, is GAGVSQSPRYKVTKRGQDVALRCDPISGHVSLYWYRQALGQGPEFLTYFNYEAQQDKSGLPNDRFSAERPEGSISTLTIQRTEQRDSAMYRCASSLVDRDEQYFGPGTRLTVT.

This clonotype was observed a handful of times. The chain joins TRBV28 to TRBJ2-2; a possible D gene is TRBD2 (6 bases). Germline lookup yields CDR1 MDHEN and CDR2 SYDVKM. The CDR3 is 13 amino acids. V lost 6 bases to trimming and J lost 6 bases, with 11 bases between them. The DNA for the CDR3 is TGTGCCAGCAGCCGTGGAGGGCCCGGGGAGCTGTTTTTT. This gives the protein CASSRGGPGELFF.

The genes are TRBV7-8 and TRBJ2-5, with 7 positions matching TRBD2. Losses at the gene ends were 6 bases for V and 5 bases for J; bases not matched to a gene: 12. Germline V gene lookup returns CDR1 SGHVS and CDR2 FQNEAQ. CDR3 length: 15 amino acids. CDR3: CASRQRVGGLETQYF. In DNA, the CDR3 is TGTGCCAGCAGGCAGAGGGTGGGGGGGTTGGAGACCCAGTACTTC.

The CDR3 nucleotides are TGTGCCAGTTCAACAGGGGGCGCATGGGATACGCAGTATTTT. Its protein product is CASSTGGAWDTQYF. The chain joins TRBV7-9 to TRBJ2-3, with 9 bases fitting TRBD1. J was trimmed by 6 bases and V by 9 bases; bases with no gene match: 10. The CDR3 is 14 amino acids. Germline V gives CDR1 SEHNR, CDR2 FQNEAQ (reference sequence).

This clonotype was seen only a few times. The rearrangement uses TRBV27 and TRBJ2-3, with 8 positions matching TRBD2. Looked up from germline, CDR1 is MNHEY and CDR2 is SMNVEV (reference sequence). V lost 3 bases to trimming and J lost 0 bases; unmatched junction nucleotides: 14. CDR3 length: 19 residues. The chain's CDR3 is CASSFQMGSGRWSTDTQYF. CDR3 nucleotide sequence: TGTGCCAGCAGTTTCCAGATGGGAAGCGGGAGATGGAGCACAGATACGCAGTATTTT.

Only a few counts were recorded for this clonotype. The chain links TRBV11-1 to TRBJ2-2; TRBD2 aligns across 9 bases. V trimming: 2 bases; J trimming: 5 bases; junction bases outside the gene matches: 6. Germline assignment: CDR1 SGHAT and CDR2 FQDESV (reference sequence). The CDR3 has 16 amino acids. CDR3 coding DNA: TGTGCCAGCAGCTTACTCGCGGGAGGGCTGACCGGGGAGCTGTTTTTT. It specifies CASSLLAGGLTGELFF.

This clonotype was seen only a few times. DNA for the CDR3: TGCAGTGCTAGAGCGCAGCGGGGAGGCACAGATACGCAGTATTTT. As protein: CSARAQRGGTDTQYF. This sequence joins TRBV20-1 and TRBJ2-3; 7 bases fit TRBD2. CDR1 is DFQATT, CDR2 SNEGSKA, per germline (reference sequence). This CDR3 comprises 15 residues. Unmatched junction bases numbered 5, after V lost 1 base and J lost 1 base.

This clonotype was seen a handful of times. The chain recombines TRBV6-2 or TRBV6-3 with TRBJ1-2; D may be TRBD1 (5 bases). Trimming stripped 7 bases from V and 4 bases from J, with 13 bases between. The germline gives CDR1 MNHEY, CDR2 SVGEGT. The CDR3 is 13 residues long. This chain's CDR3 is CASTLGTVYGYTF. CDR3 nucleotide sequence: TGTGCCAGCACCCTCGGGACGGTCTATGGCTACACCTTC.

This clonotype was observed at least ten times. The chain employs TRBV7-2 and TRBJ2-7, with D hard to call. CDR1 and CDR2 from the germline V gene are SGHTA and FQGNSA. The V gene lost 2 bases and the J gene lost 2 bases, with 7 bases spanning the gap. This CDR3 contains 13 residues. The CDR3 spells CASSLNSPYEQYF. The CDR3 nucleotides are TGTGCCAGCAGCTTAAACTCTCCCTACGAGCAGTACTTC.

This chain connects TRBV28 to TRBJ2-3; D remains ambiguous. V was pared by 3 bases and J by 1 base, with 14 bases between. The length of the CDR3 is 16 residues. CDR1 and CDR2 from the germline V gene are MDHEN and SYDVKM. The CDR3 loop is CASSFPVTMGTDTQYF. DNA of the CDR3: TGTGCCAGCAGTTTCCCCGTGACCATGGGCACAGATACGCAGTATTTT.

This clonotype has only a few counts. The chain links TRBV6-2 or TRBV6-3 to TRBJ1-5; 10 positions match TRBD1. With 1 base clipped from V and 5 bases from J, the junction kept 2 bases outside the gene matches. The CDR3 loop spans 15 amino acids. CDR1 MNHEY and CDR2 SVGEGT come from the germline V gene. The CDR3 loop reads CASSYWDRGDQPQHF. The CDR3 DNA reads as TGTGCCAGCAGTTACTGGGACAGGGGTGATCAGCCCCAGCATTTT.

V usage is TRBV6-2 or TRBV6-3 and J usage is TRBJ2-2; 13 bases match TRBD2. Germline V CDR1 and CDR2: MNHEY, SVGEGT. Trimming removed 4 bases from V and 5 bases from J; junction bases left unmatched: 1. CDR3 length: 15 residues. CDR3 amino acids: CASSWGLAGTGELFF. DNA of the CDR3: TGTGCCAGCAGTTGGGGACTAGCGGGGACCGGGGAGCTGTTTTTT.

This clonotype was counted between two and nine times. The V gene is TRBV6-2 or TRBV6-3, the J gene TRBJ2-7; perhaps TRBD1 as D (6 bases). This CDR3 comprises 16 residues. The V and J ends lost 8 bases and 7 bases respectively, with 27 bases between them. The V gene's germline CDR1 is MNHEY and CDR2 SVGEGT. The CDR3 coding sequence is TGTGCCAGCGCACCTTGGTCAGGGGATATTTCGGGTGAGCAGTACTTC. Its protein product is CASAPWSGDISGEQYF.

This clonotype was observed a few times. The chain has TRBV11-2 and TRBJ2-2; D is ambiguous. Per germline, CDR1 SGHAT and CDR2 FQNNGV. CDR3 length equals 15 residues. Trimming took off 2 bases at V and 1 base at J, with 8 bases between the two ends. CDR3 residues: CASSLNSKNTGELFF. The CDR3 DNA sequence: TGTGCCAGCAGCTTAAACAGCAAGAACACCGGGGAGCTGTTTTTT.